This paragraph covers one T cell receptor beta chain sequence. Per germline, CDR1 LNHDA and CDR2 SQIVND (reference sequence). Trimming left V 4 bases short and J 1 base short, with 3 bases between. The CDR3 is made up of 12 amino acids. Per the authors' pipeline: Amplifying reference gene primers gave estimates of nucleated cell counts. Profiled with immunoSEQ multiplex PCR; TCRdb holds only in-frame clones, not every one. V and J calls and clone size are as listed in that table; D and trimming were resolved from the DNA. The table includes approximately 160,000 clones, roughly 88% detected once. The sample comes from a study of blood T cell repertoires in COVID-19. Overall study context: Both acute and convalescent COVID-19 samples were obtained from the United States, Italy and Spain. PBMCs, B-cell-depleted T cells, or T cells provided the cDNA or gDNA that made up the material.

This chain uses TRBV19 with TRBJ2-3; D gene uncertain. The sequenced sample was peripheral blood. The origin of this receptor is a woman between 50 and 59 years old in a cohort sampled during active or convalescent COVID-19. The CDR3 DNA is TGTGCCAGTAGTAAGCGCACAGATACGCAGTATTTT. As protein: CASSKRTDTQYF. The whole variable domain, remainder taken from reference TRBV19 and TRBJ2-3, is DGGITQSPKYLFRKEGQNVTLSCEQNLNHDAMYWYRQDPGQGLRLIYYSQIVNDFQKGDIAEGYSVSREKKESFPLTVTSAQKNPTAFYLCASSKRTDTQYFGPGTRLTVL.